These 13 T cell receptor beta chains were sequenced from one sample in a study of T-cell reconstitution after alpha-beta-depleted transplantation in children. Unique molecular identifiers were used to barcode this TCRbeta library. MiXCR, applied by TCRdb to the PCR reads, yields one record per CDR3 protein. The table records 170,000 or so distinct CDR3 sequences, approximately 6.6% of them present only once. The sample here was PBMCs from the stem cell graft donor, taken from the stem cell graft. The receptors here all came from a human donor who donated a stem cell graft to a child with Wiskott-Aldrich syndrome.

The table lists this clonotype with a few counts. The chain carries TRBV6-2 or TRBV6-3 and TRBJ1-4, with D hard to call. Between the trimmed V and J ends, which lost 0 bases and 8 bases, there was a span of 7 bases. Germline CDR1 and CDR2: MNHEY and SVGEGT. The CDR3 is made up of 13 amino acids. The CDR3 loop is CASSYSSREKLFF. Here the CDR3 DNA reads TGTGCCAGCAGTTACTCATCCCGCGAAAAACTGTTTTTT.

This clonotype was found many times. The chain carries TRBV12-3 or TRBV12-4 and TRBJ2-5; no definite D call. V lost 11 bases to trimming and J lost 4 bases, with 23 bases between them. The CDR3 spans 15 residues. CDR3 sequence (DNA): TGTGCCGTTAGGGCACGCCAACCGGGCCCAGAGACCCAGTACTTC. Protein sequence: CAVRARQPGPETQYF.

This clonotype occurred many times. The chain links TRBV5-1 to TRBJ2-7; tentatively, D is TRBD1 (5 bases). V was pared by 3 bases and J by 6 bases, with 13 bases between. Germline V gene lookup returns CDR1 SGHRS and CDR2 YFSETQ. The CDR3 extends over 13 amino acids. The CDR3 bases are TGCGCCAGCAGCTCAGCCTCAGGGTCCGAGCAGTACTTC. This encodes CASSSASGSEQYF.

The sample holds many counts of this clonotype. This chain joins TRBV5-1 and TRBJ1-4; 10 nucleotides align to TRBD1. This CDR3 contains 18 residues. Trimming removed 4 bases from V and 0 bases from J; junction bases left unmatched: 9. Germline CDR1 is SGHRS and CDR2 is YFSETQ. CDR3 region: CASSPSTGGRATNEKLFF. In DNA, the CDR3 is TGCGCCAGCAGCCCCTCGACAGGGGGCCGGGCAACTAATGAAAAACTGTTTTTT.

This clonotype has a handful of counts. The V and J genes are TRBV28 and TRBJ1-2; the match to TRBD1 covers 8 bases. The germline CDR1 and CDR2 sequences are MDHEN and SYDVKM. J gave up 6 bases and V 6 bases, and 18 bases lay outside the gene matches. The CDR3 has 17 amino acids. In DNA form, the CDR3 reads TGTGCCAGCAGCCTGATCGATACAGGGGGTACCGCGCATGGCTACACCTTC. Encoded protein: CASSLIDTGGTAHGYTF.

This clonotype has a count of ten or more. The chain is built from TRBV20-1 and TRBJ2-2; no firm D call. CDR1 DFQATT and CDR2 SNEGSKA come from the germline V gene (reference sequence). CDR3 length equals 16 residues. V lost 5 bases to trimming and J lost 7 bases, with 23 bases between them. The CDR3 protein is CSAPALGSGSGGELFF. Here the CDR3 DNA reads TGCAGTGCTCCGGCCTTGGGGTCCGGGTCAGGCGGGGAGCTGTTTTTT.

This clonotype came up many times. The rearrangement joins TRBV12-3 or TRBV12-4 to TRBJ1-5, with TRBD1 matching 8 bases. The CDR3 totals 16 residues. J gave up 5 bases and V 10 bases, and 16 bases lay outside the gene matches. CDR3 sequence: CATDVGAGGSDQPQHF. CDR3 nucleotides: TGTGCCACCGATGTGGGAGCAGGGGGCTCGGATCAGCCCCAGCATTTT.

This clonotype was seen at least ten times. The chain carries TRBV11-2 and TRBJ1-3; D is ambiguous. Trimming removed 1 base from V and 0 bases from J, with 4 bases in between. From germline, CDR1 is SGHAT and CDR2 FQNNGV. The CDR3 runs to 14 residues. CDR3: CASSLVNSGNTIYF. The CDR3 DNA is TGTGCCAGCAGCTTAGTAAACTCTGGAAACACCATATATTTT. The full variable domain, with the rest looked up from reference TRBV11-2 and TRBJ1-3, is EAGVAQSPRYKIIEKRQSVAFWCNPISGHATLYWYQQILGQGPKLLIQFQNNGVVDDSQLPKDRFSAERLKGVDSTLKIQPAKLEDSAVYLCASSLVNSGNTIYFGEGSWLTVV.

The V gene is TRBV20-1, the J gene TRBJ2-1; D is uncertain. The CDR3 is made up of 12 amino acids. Trimming took 5 bases from V and 4 from J, leaving 9 bases between them. The germline CDR1 and CDR2 sequences are DFQATT and SNEGSKA (reference sequence). CDR3 sequence (DNA): TGCAGTGCTCACATACAATACAATGAGCAGTTCTTC. As protein: CSAHIQYNEQFF.

This clonotype was seen at least ten times. The CDR3 coding sequence is TGTGCCATCAGTGAGTCGGTGAGGAATACGCAGTATTTT. Translation: CAISESVRNTQYF. The chain combines TRBV10-3 with TRBJ2-3; D is uncertain. The germline CDR1 and CDR2 sequences are ENHRY and SYGVKD. This CDR3 region has 13 residues. V shed 0 bases and J shed 7 bases, with 8 bases lying between them.

At least ten counts were recorded for this clonotype. CDR3 sequence reads: CASSASGGITGELFF. As DNA, the CDR3 is TGTGCCAGCAGCGCGAGCGGGGGGATCACCGGGGAGCTGTTTTTT. The chain couples TRBV12-3 or TRBV12-4 to TRBJ2-2; 9 bases map to TRBD2. CDR3 size: 15 residues. Trimming removed 6 bases from V and 4 bases from J; junction bases left unmatched: 6.

There are many counts of this clonotype. The chain uses TRBV28 and TRBJ1-1, with D possibly matching TRBD1 (5 bases). V was cut by 2 bases and J by 1 base, with 14 bases left in between. This CDR3 has 16 amino acids. Germline values: CDR1 MDHEN, CDR2 SYDVKM. Here the CDR3 reads CASSLEGPMTNTEAFF. CDR3 bases: TGTGCCAGCAGTTTAGAGGGACCGATGACGAACACTGAAGCTTTCTTT.

The V call is TRBV7-9, the J call TRBJ1-4; D is unresolved. The CDR3 consists of 13 residues. The V and J ends lost 1 base and 5 bases respectively, with 5 bases between them. Germline values: CDR1 SEHNR, CDR2 FQNEAQ (reference sequence). The CDR3: CASSLEGNEKLFF. The CDR3 bases are TGTGCCAGCAGCTTAGAGGGAAATGAAAAACTGTTTTTT.